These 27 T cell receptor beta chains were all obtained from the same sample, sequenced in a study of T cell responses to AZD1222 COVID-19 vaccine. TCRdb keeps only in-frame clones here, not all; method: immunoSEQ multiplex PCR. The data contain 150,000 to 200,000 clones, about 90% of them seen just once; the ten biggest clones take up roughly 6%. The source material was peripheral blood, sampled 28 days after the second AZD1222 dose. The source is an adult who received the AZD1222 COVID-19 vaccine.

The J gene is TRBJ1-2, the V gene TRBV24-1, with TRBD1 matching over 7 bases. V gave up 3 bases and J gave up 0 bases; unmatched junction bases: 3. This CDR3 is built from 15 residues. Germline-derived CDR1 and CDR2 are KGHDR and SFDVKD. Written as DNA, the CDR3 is TGTGCCACCAGTGATGACGGACAGGCTAACTATGGCTACACCTTC. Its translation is CATSDDGQANYGYTF.

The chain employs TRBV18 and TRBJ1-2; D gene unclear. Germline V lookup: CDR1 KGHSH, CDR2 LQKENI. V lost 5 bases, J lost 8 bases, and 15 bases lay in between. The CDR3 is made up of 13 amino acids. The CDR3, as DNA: TGTGCCAGCTCAATCTCCCAGCCGAAGGGCTACACCTTC. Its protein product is CASSISQPKGYTF.

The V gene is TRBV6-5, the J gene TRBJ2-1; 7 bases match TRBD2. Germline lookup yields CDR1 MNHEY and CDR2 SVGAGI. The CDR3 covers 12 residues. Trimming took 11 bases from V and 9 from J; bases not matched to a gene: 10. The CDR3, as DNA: TGTGCCTCAAAGCGGGGAGGCGGTGAGCAGTTCTTC. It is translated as CASKRGGGEQFF.

This chain's CDR3 is CSVKIAGADEQFF. The CDR3 DNA reads TGCAGCGTGAAAATAGCGGGAGCCGATGAGCAGTTCTTC. The chain couples TRBV29-1 to TRBJ2-1, with 9 bases lining up with TRBD2. Trimming cost V 6 bases and J 8 bases; bases outside gene matches: 8. In germline, CDR1 is SQVTM, CDR2 ANQGSEA. The CDR3 totals 13 residues.

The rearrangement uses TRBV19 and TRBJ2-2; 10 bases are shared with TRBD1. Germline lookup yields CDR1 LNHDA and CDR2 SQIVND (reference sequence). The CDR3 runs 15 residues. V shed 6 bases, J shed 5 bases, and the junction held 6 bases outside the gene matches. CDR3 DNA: TGTGCCAGTAGGAGTGGACAGGGGGGGACCGGGGAGCTGTTTTTT. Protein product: CASRSGQGGTGELFF.

In DNA form, the CDR3 reads TGTGCCAGTAGTGAGCGGGAGGGCCTGGTTGGAGCCAAAAACATTCAGTACTTC. Amino acid sequence: CASSEREGLVGAKNIQYF. The J gene is TRBJ2-4, the V gene TRBV19, with 10 bases aligning to TRBD2. Trimming took 5 bases from V and 0 from J; bases not matched to a gene: 10. The CDR3 consists of 18 residues. Germline CDR1 and CDR2: LNHDA and SQIVND (reference sequence).

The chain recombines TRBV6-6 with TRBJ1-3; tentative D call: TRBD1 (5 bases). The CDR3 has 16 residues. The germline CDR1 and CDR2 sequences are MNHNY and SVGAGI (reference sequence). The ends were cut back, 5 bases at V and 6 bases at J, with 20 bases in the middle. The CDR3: CASSLAGTGRENTIYF. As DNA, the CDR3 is TGTGCCAGCAGTCTAGCCGGGACCGGGAGGGAAAACACCATATATTTT.

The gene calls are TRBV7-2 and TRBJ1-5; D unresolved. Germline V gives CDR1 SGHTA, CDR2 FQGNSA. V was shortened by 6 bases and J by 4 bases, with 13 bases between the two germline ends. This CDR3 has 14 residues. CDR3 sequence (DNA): TGTGCCAGCAGTTCCCGACGCGGAAATCAGCCCCAGCATTTT. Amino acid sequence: CASSSRRGNQPQHF.

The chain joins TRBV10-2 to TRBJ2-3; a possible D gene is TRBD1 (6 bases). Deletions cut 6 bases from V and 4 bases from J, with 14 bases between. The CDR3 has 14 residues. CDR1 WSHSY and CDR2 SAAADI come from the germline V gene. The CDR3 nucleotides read TGCGCCAGCAGGCCCTCAACAGGGCCAGATACGCAGTATTTT. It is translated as CASRPSTGPDTQYF.

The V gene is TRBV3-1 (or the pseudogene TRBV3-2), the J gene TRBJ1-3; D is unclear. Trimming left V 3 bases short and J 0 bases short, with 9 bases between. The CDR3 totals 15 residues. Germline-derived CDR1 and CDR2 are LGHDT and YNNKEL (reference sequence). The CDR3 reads CASSQGTDSGNTIYF. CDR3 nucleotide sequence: TGTGCCAGCAGCCAGGGTACTGACTCTGGAAACACCATATATTTT.

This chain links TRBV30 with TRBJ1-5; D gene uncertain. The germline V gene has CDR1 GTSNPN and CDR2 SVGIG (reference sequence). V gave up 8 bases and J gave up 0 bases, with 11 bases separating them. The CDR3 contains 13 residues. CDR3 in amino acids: CAVAADSNQPQHF. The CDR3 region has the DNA TGTGCCGTCGCGGCCGATAGCAATCAGCCCCAGCATTTT. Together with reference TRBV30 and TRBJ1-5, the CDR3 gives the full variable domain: SQTIHQWPATLVQPVGSPLSLECTVEGTSNPNLYWYRQAAGRGLQLLFYSVGIGQISSEVPQNLSASRPQDRQFILSSKKLLLSDSGFYLCAVAADSNQPQHFGDGTRLSIL.

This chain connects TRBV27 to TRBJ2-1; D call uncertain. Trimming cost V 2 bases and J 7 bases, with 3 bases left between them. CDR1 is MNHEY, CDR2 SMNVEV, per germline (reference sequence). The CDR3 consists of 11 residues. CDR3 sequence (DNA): TGTGCCAGCAGTTTAAGGAATGAGCAGTTCTTC. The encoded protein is CASSLRNEQFF.

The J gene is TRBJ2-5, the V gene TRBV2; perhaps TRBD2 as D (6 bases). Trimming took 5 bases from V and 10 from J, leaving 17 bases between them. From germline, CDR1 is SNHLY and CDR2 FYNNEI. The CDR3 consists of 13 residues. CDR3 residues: CASSFRGTASQYF. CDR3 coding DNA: TGTGCCAGCAGTTTTCGGGGGACGGCTAGCCAGTACTTC. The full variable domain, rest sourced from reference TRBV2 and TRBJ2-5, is EPEVTQTPSHQVTQMGQEVILRCVPISNHLYFYWYRQILGQKVEFLVSFYNNEISEKSEIFDDQFSVERPDGSNFTLKIRSTKLEDSAMYFCASSFRGTASQYFGPGTRLLVL.

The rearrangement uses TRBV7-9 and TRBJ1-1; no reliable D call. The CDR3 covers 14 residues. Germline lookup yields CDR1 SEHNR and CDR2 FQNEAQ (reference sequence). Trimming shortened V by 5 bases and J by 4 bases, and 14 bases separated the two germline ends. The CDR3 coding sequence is TGTGCCAGCAGCCCCATGGGTCGGGTCACTGAAGCTTTCTTT. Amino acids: CASSPMGRVTEAFF.

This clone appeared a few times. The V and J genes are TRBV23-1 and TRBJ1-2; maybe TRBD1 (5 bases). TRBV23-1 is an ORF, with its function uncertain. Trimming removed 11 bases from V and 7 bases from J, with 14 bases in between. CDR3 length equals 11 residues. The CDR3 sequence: CALTGGIGYTF. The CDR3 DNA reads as TGCGCCTTAACGGGGGGGATTGGCTACACCTTC.

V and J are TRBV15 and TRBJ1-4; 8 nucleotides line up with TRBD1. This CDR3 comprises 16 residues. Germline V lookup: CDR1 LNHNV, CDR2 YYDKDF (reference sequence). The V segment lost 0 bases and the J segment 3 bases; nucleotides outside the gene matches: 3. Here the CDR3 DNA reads TGTGCCACCAGCAGAGATTACAGGGGGTCTAATGAAAAACTGTTTTTT. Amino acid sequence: CATSRDYRGSNEKLFF.

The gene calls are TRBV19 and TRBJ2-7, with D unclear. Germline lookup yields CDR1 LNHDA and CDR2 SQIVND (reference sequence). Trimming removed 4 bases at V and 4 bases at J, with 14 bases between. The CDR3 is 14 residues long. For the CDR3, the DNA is TGTGCCAGTAGTACTCTCTCAAGCCTATACGAGCAGTACTTC. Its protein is CASSTLSSLYEQYF.

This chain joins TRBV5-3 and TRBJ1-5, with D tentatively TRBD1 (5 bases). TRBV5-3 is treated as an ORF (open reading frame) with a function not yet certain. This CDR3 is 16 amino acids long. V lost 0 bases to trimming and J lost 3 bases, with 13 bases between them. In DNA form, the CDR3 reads TGTGCCAGAAGCTTGGGGGGGTCCTGTGCCAATCAGCCCCAGCATTTT. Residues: CARSLGGSCANQPQHF.

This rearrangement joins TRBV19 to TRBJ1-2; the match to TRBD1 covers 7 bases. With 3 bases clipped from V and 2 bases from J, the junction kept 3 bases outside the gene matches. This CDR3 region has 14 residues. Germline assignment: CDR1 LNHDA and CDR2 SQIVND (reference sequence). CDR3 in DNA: TGTGCCAGTAGTATTCAGACAGGGAACTATGGCTACACCTTC. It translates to CASSIQTGNYGYTF.

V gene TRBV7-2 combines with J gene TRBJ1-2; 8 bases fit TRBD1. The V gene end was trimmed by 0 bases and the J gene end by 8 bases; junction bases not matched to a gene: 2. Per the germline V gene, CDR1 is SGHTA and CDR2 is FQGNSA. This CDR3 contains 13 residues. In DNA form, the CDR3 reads TGTGCCAGCAGCTTAGCCGGACAGGGCGGCTACACCTTC. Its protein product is CASSLAGQGGYTF.

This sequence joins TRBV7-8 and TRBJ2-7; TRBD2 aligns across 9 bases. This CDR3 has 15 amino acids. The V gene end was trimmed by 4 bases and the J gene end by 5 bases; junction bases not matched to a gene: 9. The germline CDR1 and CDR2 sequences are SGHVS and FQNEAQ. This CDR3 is CASSSREGRGDEQYF. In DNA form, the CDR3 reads TGTGCCAGCAGCTCGCGGGAGGGCCGTGGCGACGAGCAGTACTTC.

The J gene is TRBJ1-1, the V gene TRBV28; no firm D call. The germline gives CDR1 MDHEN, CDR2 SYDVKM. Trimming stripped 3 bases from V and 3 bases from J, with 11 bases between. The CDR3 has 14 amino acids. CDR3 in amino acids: CASSFWVADTEAFF. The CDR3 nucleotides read TGTGCCAGCAGTTTTTGGGTGGCCGACACTGAAGCTTTCTTT. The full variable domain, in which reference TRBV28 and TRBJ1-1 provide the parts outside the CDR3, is DVKVTQSSRYLVKRTGEKVFLECVQDMDHENMFWYRQDPGLGLRLIYFSYDVKMKEKGDIPEGYSVSREKKERFSLILESASTNQTSMYLCASSFWVADTEAFFGQGTRLTVV.

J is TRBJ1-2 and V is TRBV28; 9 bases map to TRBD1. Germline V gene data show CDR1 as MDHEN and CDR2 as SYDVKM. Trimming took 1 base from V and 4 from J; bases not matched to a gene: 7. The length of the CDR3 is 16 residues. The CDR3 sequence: CASSLSYRGQAYGYTF. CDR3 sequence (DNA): TGTGCCAGCAGTTTATCTTACAGGGGGCAGGCCTATGGCTACACCTTC.

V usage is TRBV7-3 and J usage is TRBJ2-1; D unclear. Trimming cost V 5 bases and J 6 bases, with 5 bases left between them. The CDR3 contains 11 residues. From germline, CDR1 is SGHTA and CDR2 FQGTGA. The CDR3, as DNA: TGTGCCAGCAGCCCGGGCAATGAGCAGTTCTTC. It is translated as CASSPGNEQFF.

CDR3 in DNA: TGTGCCAGCAGCTCAGAGGGACGGTCGACCTCTAACTATGGCTACACCTTC. Residues: CASSSEGRSTSNYGYTF. The chain uses TRBV7-2 and TRBJ1-2; possible D gene TRBD1, 5 bases. CDR1 and CDR2 (germline): SGHTA, FQGNSA. V lost 4 bases and J lost 0, with 18 bases in between. CDR3 length equals 17 residues.

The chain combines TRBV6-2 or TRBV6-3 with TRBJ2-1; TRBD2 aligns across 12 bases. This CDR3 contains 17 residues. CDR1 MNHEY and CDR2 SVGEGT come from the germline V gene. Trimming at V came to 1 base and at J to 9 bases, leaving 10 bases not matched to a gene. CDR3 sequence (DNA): TGTGCCAGCAGTTACTTCGCCCTAGCGGGGGGGCGAGGTGAGCAGTTCTTC. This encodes CASSYFALAGGRGEQFF.

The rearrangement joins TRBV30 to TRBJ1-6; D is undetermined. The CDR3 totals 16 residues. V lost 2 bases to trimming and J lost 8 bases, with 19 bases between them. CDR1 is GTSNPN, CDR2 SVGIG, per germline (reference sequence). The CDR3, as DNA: TGTGCCTGGAGTCGGAACCGGGCCCACGGGGATTCACCCCTCCACTTT. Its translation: CAWSRNRAHGDSPLHF. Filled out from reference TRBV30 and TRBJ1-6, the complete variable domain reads SQTIHQWPATLVQPVGSPLSLECTVEGTSNPNLYWYRQAAGRGLQLLFYSVGIGQISSEVPQNLSASRPQDRQFILSSKKLLLSDSGFYLCAWSRNRAHGDSPLHFGNGTRLTVT.